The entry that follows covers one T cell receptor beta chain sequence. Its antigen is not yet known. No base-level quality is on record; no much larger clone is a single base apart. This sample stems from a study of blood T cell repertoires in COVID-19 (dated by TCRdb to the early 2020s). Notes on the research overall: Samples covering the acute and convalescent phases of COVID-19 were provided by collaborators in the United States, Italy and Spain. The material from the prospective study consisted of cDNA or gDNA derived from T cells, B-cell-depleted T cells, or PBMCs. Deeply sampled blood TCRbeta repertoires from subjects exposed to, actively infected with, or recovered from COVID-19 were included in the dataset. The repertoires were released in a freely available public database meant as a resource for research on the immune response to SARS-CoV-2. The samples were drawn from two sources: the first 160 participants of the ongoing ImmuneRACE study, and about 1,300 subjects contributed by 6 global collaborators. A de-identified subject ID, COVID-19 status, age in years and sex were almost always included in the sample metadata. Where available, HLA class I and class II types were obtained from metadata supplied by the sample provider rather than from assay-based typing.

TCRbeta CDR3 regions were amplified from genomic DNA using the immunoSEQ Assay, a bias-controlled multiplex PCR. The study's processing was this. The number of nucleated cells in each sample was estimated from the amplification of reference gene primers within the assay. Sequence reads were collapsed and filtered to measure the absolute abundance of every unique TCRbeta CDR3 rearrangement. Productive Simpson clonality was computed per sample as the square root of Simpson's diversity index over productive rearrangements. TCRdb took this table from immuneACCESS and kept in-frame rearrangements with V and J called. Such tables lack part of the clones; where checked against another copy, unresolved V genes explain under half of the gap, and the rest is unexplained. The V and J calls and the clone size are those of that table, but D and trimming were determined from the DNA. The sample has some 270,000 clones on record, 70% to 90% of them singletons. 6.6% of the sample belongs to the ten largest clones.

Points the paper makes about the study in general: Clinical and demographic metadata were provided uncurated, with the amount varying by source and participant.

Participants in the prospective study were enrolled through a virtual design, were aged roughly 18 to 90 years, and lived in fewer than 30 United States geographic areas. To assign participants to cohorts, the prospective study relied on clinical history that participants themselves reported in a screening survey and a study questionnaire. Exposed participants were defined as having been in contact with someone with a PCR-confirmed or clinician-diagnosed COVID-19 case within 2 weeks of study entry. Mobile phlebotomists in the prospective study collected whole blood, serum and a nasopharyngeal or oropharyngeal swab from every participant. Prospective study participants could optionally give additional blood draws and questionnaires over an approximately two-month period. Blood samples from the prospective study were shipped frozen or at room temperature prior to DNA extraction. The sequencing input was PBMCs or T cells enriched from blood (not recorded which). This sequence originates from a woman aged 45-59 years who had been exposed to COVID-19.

In nucleotide form, the sequence is TGTGCCAGCAGCTCCAGAACGACTAGCGGGGCCGGGGAGCTGTTTTTT. Its protein is CASSSRTTSGAGELFF. The sequence is built from TRBV11-2 and TRBJ2-2; 11 nucleotides in the junction match TRBD2. In the germline V gene, CDR1 corresponds to SGHAT and CDR2 to FQNNGV. The CDR3 has 16 amino acids, counting the end cysteine and phenylalanine. Only CDR3 DNA is held: 48 bases, read in frame from base 1. Germline trimming amounts to 4 bases on V and 6 bases on J, with 7 as the count of junction bases outside the gene matches.